The source of this TCR beta chain is a study of a mutant IDH1 vaccine in newly diagnosed glioma. Overall study context: Treated patients showed a male proportion of roughly 60%, a female proportion of approximately 40%, and a mean age of around 39 years.

This sample's time point: baseline, week 1 (first vaccination visit). Specified treatment: pre-vaccination baseline after standard-of-care therapy. TCRdb keeps only in-frame clones here, not all; method: immunoSEQ multiplex PCR. The sample carries about 34,000 clones, around 80% recorded once. Note on this clone: Its antigen is not identified.

Study-wide results and limits: Overall, 93.3% of patients had vaccine-induced immune responses.

The TCR was taken from a man aged 50-59 years with glioma. Some clones in this sample may be carry-over from other donors' samples. Material: peripheral blood mononuclear cells (PBMCs), obtained from a glioma patient treated with radiotherapy, temozolomide or both.

The chain's CDR3 is CASRQGANYGYTF. In DNA form, the CDR3 reads TGCGCCAGCCGACAGGGGGCTAACTATGGCTACACCTTC. The chain recombines TRBV23-1 with TRBJ1-2, with 9 bases aligning to TRBD1. TRBV23-1 is given ORF status, its function remaining uncertain. V lost 8 bases to trimming and J lost 0 bases; unmatched junction nucleotides: 1. The CDR3 loop spans 13 amino acids.